One sample yielded the 30 T cell receptor beta chains listed below, sequenced in a study of T cells in Graves' hyperthyroidism and ophthalmopathy. What was amplified from RNA transcripts were TCR beta CDR3 regions. The HTBI primer set was used in a first-round RT-PCR of the TCR CDR3. TCRdb reprocessed the multiplex PCR reads with MiXCR, giving one entry per CDR3 protein. Of 500,000 to 550,000 distinct CDR3 sequences in the sample, just under 20% were seen once. The sequenced sample was blood. These receptors were taken from a man aged 40-55 years with Graves' ophthalmopathy.

At least ten counts were recorded for this clonotype. The chain is built from TRBV2 and TRBJ2-1, with 7 bases matching TRBD2. V lost 8 bases to trimming and J lost 2 bases; unmatched junction nucleotides: 21. CDR1 and CDR2 (germline): SNHLY, FYNNEI. The CDR3 sequence is 19 residues long. CDR3 bases: TGTGCCAGCGTATCTTTGCCCCGTCGGGCTAGCGGAACCTACAATGAGCAGTTCTTC. The encoded protein is CASVSLPRRASGTYNEQFF. Based on the CDR3 plus reference TRBV2 and TRBJ2-1, the full variable domain is EPEVTQTPSHQVTQMGQEVILRCVPISNHLYFYWYRQILGQKVEFLVSFYNNEISEKSEIFDDQFSVERPDGSNFTLKIRSTKLEDSAMYFCASVSLPRRASGTYNEQFFGPGTRLTVL.

The V gene is TRBV14, the J gene TRBJ2-1, with D tentatively TRBD2 (6 bases). Germline V gives CDR1 SGHDN, CDR2 FVKESK. The CDR3 covers 19 residues. Trimming pared 5 bases from V and 2 bases from J, leaving 25 bases between. The CDR3 protein is CASSGETGGITSPYNEQFF. The CDR3 DNA reads TGTGCCAGCAGCGGAGAGACTGGCGGGATCACCTCCCCCTACAATGAGCAGTTCTTC.

The genes are TRBV9 and TRBJ2-1; D not resolved. V was pared by 4 bases and J by 6 bases, with 14 bases between. Germline CDR1 reads SGDLS; CDR2 reads YYNGEE. CDR3 length equals 14 residues. The DNA of the CDR3 is TGTGCCAGCAGCCCCCCGGCGAATATCAATGAGCAGTTCTTC. Amino acids: CASSPPANINEQFF.

This clonotype was detected many times. V is TRBV5-1 and J is TRBJ2-7; D is unresolved. Per the germline V gene, CDR1 is SGHRS and CDR2 is YFSETQ. Trimming shortened V by 0 bases and J by 2 bases, and 15 bases separated the two germline ends. The CDR3 is 16 residues long. The CDR3 DNA sequence: TGCGCCAGCAGCTTGGAACCCGCGACTCAAACCTACGAGCAGTACTTC. It encodes CASSLEPATQTYEQYF.

This clonotype was found a few times. CDR3 residues: CASSYSPWDRLNTEAFF. The DNA of the CDR3 is TGTGCCAGCAGTTACTCCCCCTGGGACAGACTCAACACTGAAGCTTTCTTT. This chain uses TRBV6-5 with TRBJ1-1, with TRBD1 matching 7 bases. Trimming cost V 0 bases and J 2 bases; bases outside gene matches: 9. Germline assignment: CDR1 MNHEY and CDR2 SVGAGI. This CDR3 region has 17 residues.

This rearrangement joins TRBV2 to TRBJ1-1; 7 positions agree with TRBD1. The CDR3 consists of 14 residues. Germline V CDR1 and CDR2: SNHLY, FYNNEI. The V and J ends lost 7 bases and 10 bases, in that order; junction bases with no gene match: 15. The CDR3 DNA follows: TGTGCCAGCACCGAAACTGGGACAGCGTCCGGAGCTTTCTTT. Amino acid sequence: CASTETGTASGAFF.

This clonotype showed up many times. The V gene is TRBV28, the J gene TRBJ2-7, with a possible D match to TRBD2 (5 bases). CDR3 size: 17 residues. V lost 1 base and J 3 bases, leaving 19 bases between the germline ends. CDR1 is MDHEN, CDR2 SYDVKM, per germline. CDR3 in DNA: TGTGCCAGCAGTTTATCCTCACTAGTCTCCAACCACTACGAGCAGTACTTC. Protein product: CASSLSSLVSNHYEQYF.

This clonotype was picked up many times. The chain couples TRBV11-2 to TRBJ2-1; perhaps TRBD2 as D (5 bases). V gave up 1 base and J gave up 9 bases, with 10 bases separating them. Germline V gives CDR1 SGHAT, CDR2 FQNNGV. CDR3 size: 13 residues. CDR3 coding DNA: TGTGCCAGCAGCTTAGTGGTGGGAGCTGAGCAGTTCTTC. This encodes CASSLVVGAEQFF.

This clonotype was counted many times. V gene TRBV3-1 combines with J gene TRBJ1-1, with D perhaps matching TRBD1 (6 bases). The germline V and J ends were trimmed by 0 bases and 3 bases, with 20 bases remaining between them. CDR3 length equals 18 residues. In germline, CDR1 is LGHDT, CDR2 YNNKEL (reference sequence). The CDR3 loop is CASSQESVGRGRDTEAFF. The CDR3 DNA sequence: TGTGCCAGCAGCCAAGAATCGGTTGGCAGGGGACGGGACACTGAAGCTTTCTTT.

This clonotype has ten or more counts. The chain uses TRBV13 and TRBJ2-7, with TRBD1 identical over 10 bases. The ends lost 0 bases at V and 3 bases at J; junction bases unmatched: 2. Germline values: CDR1 PRHDT, CDR2 FYEKMQ (reference sequence). The CDR3 is 15 amino acids. This chain's CDR3 is CASSLGTGGLYEQYF. CDR3 in DNA: TGTGCCAGCAGCTTAGGGACAGGGGGCCTCTACGAGCAGTACTTC.

Regarding this clonotype: A much larger clone sits a single nucleotide away, making a read error possible. The chain carries TRBV7-2 and TRBJ2-1; 8 bases line up with TRBD1. CDR1 is SGHTA, CDR2 FQGNSA, per germline. The CDR3 sequence is 16 residues long. The CDR3 bases are TGTGCCAGCAGCTTGCCCGGACAGGGCTCCCACAATGAGCAGTTCTTC. It specifies CASSLPGQGSHNEQFF.

This clonotype was recorded many times. The chain has TRBV3-1 and TRBJ1-2, with D possibly being TRBD1 (5 bases). Trimming removed 4 bases from V and 5 bases from J, with 14 bases in between. Germline values: CDR1 LGHDT, CDR2 YNNKEL (reference sequence). The CDR3 contains 14 residues. The CDR3 protein is CASSPTADGYGYTF. CDR3 sequence (DNA): TGTGCCAGCAGCCCGACAGCGGATGGGTATGGCTACACCTTC.

The chain has TRBV5-1 and TRBJ1-4; D might be TRBD1 (5 bases). Germline V gene data show CDR1 as SGHRS and CDR2 as YFSETQ. The CDR3 contains 16 residues. The V gene lost 3 bases and the J gene lost 1 base, with 13 bases spanning the gap. The CDR3 DNA is TGCGCCAGCAGCTATAGGGGCGCGGTAACTAATGAAAAACTGTTTTTT. It specifies CASSYRGAVTNEKLFF.

The rearrangement uses TRBV10-2 and TRBJ1-1; the D gene is possibly TRBD1 (5 bases). The CDR3 runs to 15 residues. The V and J ends lost 0 bases and 5 bases respectively, with 13 bases between them. The germline gives CDR1 WSHSY, CDR2 SAAADI. In DNA, the CDR3 is TGCGCCAGCAGTGAGTCGAGACTGGAGGGGACTGAAGCTTTCTTT. Amino acids: CASSESRLEGTEAFF.

The chain employs TRBV20-1 and TRBJ1-5; possible D gene TRBD1, 5 bases. This CDR3 comprises 14 residues. Trimming pared 0 bases from V and 7 bases from J, leaving 13 bases between. Germline V CDR1 and CDR2: DFQATT, SNEGSKA (reference sequence). Written as DNA, the CDR3 is TGCAGTGCTAGAGATAGGGCAGGGAGGCAGCCCCAGCATTTT. Translating it yields CSARDRAGRQPQHF.

V and J are TRBV13 and TRBJ1-2; D unclear. V shed 0 bases and J shed 6 bases, with 14 bases lying between them. The CDR3 covers 15 residues. The germline V gene has CDR1 PRHDT and CDR2 FYEKMQ (reference sequence). The CDR3, as DNA: TGTGCCAGCAGCTTAGGGCAGTTCTTTGTTGATGGCTACACCTTC. Translating it yields CASSLGQFFVDGYTF.

As concerns this clonotype: A clone one base away is much larger, so this may be a read error. The chain joins TRBV3-1 to TRBJ2-3; TRBD1 aligns across 10 bases. V shed 1 base and J 6 bases; nucleotides not matched to a gene: 4. The germline V gene encodes CDR1 LGHDT and CDR2 YNNKEL (reference sequence). This CDR3 region has 15 residues. This CDR3 reads CASSQGTGGWDTQYF. As DNA, the CDR3 is TGTGCCAGCAGCCAAGGGACAGGGGGTTGGGATACGCAGTATTTT.

In its sample, this clonotype was seen many times. The V gene is TRBV2, the J gene TRBJ2-1; 10 nucleotides align to TRBD1. This CDR3 spans 16 amino acids. CDR1 is SNHLY and CDR2 is FYNNEI in the germline V gene. V was pared by 8 bases and J by 6 bases, with 13 bases of the junction left unmatched. CDR3 coding DNA: TGTGCCAGCTTCGACCGGAGGGGACAGGGGTTCAATGAGCAGTTCTTC. Protein product: CASFDRRGQGFNEQFF.

The chain joins TRBV19 to TRBJ2-5; 7 nucleotides align to TRBD2. Germline assignment: CDR1 LNHDA and CDR2 SQIVND (reference sequence). The CDR3 contains 15 residues. V lost 4 bases and J lost 5; bases outside the gene matches: 10. DNA of the CDR3: TGTGCCAGTAGTAAGGTGGGAGGGCCCTCGGAGACCCAGTACTTC. Protein product: CASSKVGGPSETQYF.

This clonotype has only a few counts. The chain has TRBV12-3 or TRBV12-4 and TRBJ1-6, with D tentatively TRBD1 (6 bases). V lost 7 bases, J lost 5 bases, and 18 bases lay in between. This CDR3 is built from 16 residues. CDR3 amino acids: CASKLPGQLNNSPLHF. The DNA for the CDR3 is TGTGCCAGCAAACTACCGGGACAACTGAATAATTCACCCCTCCACTTT.

Only a few counts were recorded for this clonotype. V is TRBV29-1 and J is TRBJ1-2, with TRBD1 identical over 7 bases. J lost 4 bases, V lost 0 bases, and 5 bases had no gene match. The CDR3 consists of 14 residues. Germline CDR1 is SQVTM and CDR2 is ANQGSEA. CDR3 sequence: CSVEDTGQVYGYTF. CDR3 nucleotides: TGCAGCGTTGAAGACACCGGACAGGTCTATGGCTACACCTTC.

DNA of the CDR3: TGCGCCAGCAGCCAAGGACAGGGTCGGGAGCAGTTCTTC. Residues: CASSQGQGREQFF. The rearrangement joins TRBV4-1 to TRBJ2-1; 7 nucleotides align to TRBD1. This CDR3 comprises 13 residues. Germline CDR1 is MGHRA and CDR2 is YSYEKL. V was pared by 1 base and J by 10 bases, with 4 bases of the junction left unmatched.

The J gene is TRBJ2-3, the V gene TRBV4-3, with TRBD1 matching over 8 bases. This CDR3 has 15 residues. V trimming: 1 base; J trimming: 2 bases; junction bases outside the gene matches: 2. From germline, CDR1 is LGHNA and CDR2 YSLEER. This CDR3 reads CASSQGQGFTDTQYF. In nucleotides, the CDR3 is TGCGCCAGCAGCCAAGGACAGGGGTTCACAGATACGCAGTATTTT.

CDR3 coding DNA: TGCGCCAGCAGCTTGGACTCAACAGCGGAGGGTGGCTACACCTTC. Translation gives CASSLDSTAEGGYTF. This chain joins TRBV5-1 and TRBJ1-2; D is unclear. In germline, CDR1 is SGHRS, CDR2 YFSETQ. The V end lost 0 bases, the J end lost 7 bases, and 16 bases lay between the germline ends. This CDR3 spans 15 amino acids.

The V call is TRBV20-1, the J call TRBJ2-2, with 10 nucleotides matching TRBD2. Germline V gene data show CDR1 as DFQATT and CDR2 as SNEGSKA (reference sequence). V gave up 3 bases and J gave up 5 bases; unmatched junction bases: 9. The length of the CDR3 is 16 residues. CDR3 in amino acids: CSARVKYSGRTGELFF. CDR3 in DNA: TGCAGTGCTAGGGTCAAGTATAGCGGGAGGACCGGGGAGCTGTTTTTT.

The chain carries TRBV30 and TRBJ2-1; 8 nucleotides agree with TRBD2. With 0 bases clipped from V and 6 bases from J, the junction kept 4 bases outside the gene matches. This CDR3 region has 14 residues. Germline-derived CDR1 and CDR2 are GTSNPN and SVGIG (reference sequence). For the CDR3, the DNA is TGTGCCTGGAGTGTATCGGGGGGGAGCAATGAGCAGTTCTTC. Its translation is CAWSVSGGSNEQFF.

This clonotype was observed at least ten times. The chain employs TRBV3-1 and TRBJ2-1; weak D call: TRBD2 (6 bases). V lost 4 bases, J lost 9 bases, and 19 bases lay in between. Germline-derived CDR1 and CDR2 are LGHDT and YNNKEL (reference sequence). The CDR3 has 15 residues. CDR3 amino acids: CASSPPFRGSSEQFF. CDR3 nucleotides: TGTGCCAGCAGCCCGCCCTTTCGGGGGTCCAGTGAGCAGTTCTTC.

CDR3 loop: CASSEWGQEETQYF. The CDR3 coding sequence is TGTGCCAGCAGTGAATGGGGACAAGAAGAGACCCAGTACTTC. This sequence joins TRBV2 and TRBJ2-5; maybe TRBD1 (6 bases). With 2 bases removed from V and 3 bases from J, the gap between germline ends came to 10 bases. CDR3 length: 14 amino acids. Germline values: CDR1 SNHLY, CDR2 FYNNEI.

This clonotype was detected ten times or more. The chain is built from TRBV5-1 and TRBJ1-1, with a possible D match to TRBD1 (5 bases). With 4 bases removed from V and 0 bases from J, the gap between germline ends came to 13 bases. The CDR3 extends over 15 amino acids. Germline V gives CDR1 SGHRS, CDR2 YFSETQ. The CDR3 nucleotides read TGCGCCAGCAGCAAAACCCGGGACCTGAACACTGAAGCTTTCTTT. It encodes CASSKTRDLNTEAFF.

At least ten counts were recorded for this clonotype. The CDR3 DNA reads as TGCGCCAGCAGCCATGGACTAGCGTGGAGCACAGATACGCAGTATTTT. Translation: CASSHGLAWSTDTQYF. J is TRBJ2-3 and V is TRBV4-1, with 9 bases lining up with TRBD2. The V and J ends lost 3 bases and 0 bases, in that order; junction bases with no gene match: 4. This CDR3 has 16 amino acids. Germline V CDR1 and CDR2: MGHRA, YSYEKL.